In its sample, the clone carrying this T cell receptor beta chain was seen a few times. As yet, its antigen is unknown. The sample comes from a study of post-analysis software for immune sequencing data. cDNA libraries of TCR beta carried unique molecular identifiers. Each CDR3 protein gets one entry after TCRdb re-called the PCR reads with MiXCR. The sample contains hundreds of thousands of distinct CDR3 sequences, roughly 29% of which appear only once. V lost 8 bases, J lost 5 bases, and 5 bases stayed unmatched. The CDR3 has 15 amino acids. Germline V gene lookup returns CDR1 MRHNA and CDR2 SNTAGT. General study results and limits: Relative to controls, patients with multiple sclerosis showed significantly lower normalized Chao1 diversity. The five TRBV segments detected at higher frequency in patients than in controls included TRBV5-6, TRBV5-1 and TRBV20-1.

Material for sequencing was blood. This chain connects TRBV6-4 to TRBJ2-2, with 13 nucleotides matching TRBD2. This TCR derives from a girl under 18 with multiple sclerosis. The CDR3 nucleotides are TGTGCCAGCTCGTTACTAGCGGGAGGGACCGGGGAGCTGTTTTTT. Translating it yields CASSLLAGGTGELFF.